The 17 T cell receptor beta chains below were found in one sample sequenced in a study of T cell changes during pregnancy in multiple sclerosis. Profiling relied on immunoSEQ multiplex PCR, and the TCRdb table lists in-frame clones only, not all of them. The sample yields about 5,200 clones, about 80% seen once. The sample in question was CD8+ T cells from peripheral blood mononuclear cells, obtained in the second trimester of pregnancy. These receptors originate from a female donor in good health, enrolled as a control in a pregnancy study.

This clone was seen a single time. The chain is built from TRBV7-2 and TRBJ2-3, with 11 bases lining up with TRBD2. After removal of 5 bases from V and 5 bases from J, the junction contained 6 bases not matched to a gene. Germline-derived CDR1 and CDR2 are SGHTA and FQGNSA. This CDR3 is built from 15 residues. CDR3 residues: CASSKTSGDGDTQYF. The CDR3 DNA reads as TGTGCCAGCAGCAAGACTAGCGGGGATGGAGATACGCAGTATTTT.

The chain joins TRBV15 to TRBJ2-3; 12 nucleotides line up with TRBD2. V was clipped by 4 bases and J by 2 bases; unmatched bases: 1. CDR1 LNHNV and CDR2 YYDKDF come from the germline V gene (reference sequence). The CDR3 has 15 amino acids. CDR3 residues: CATSTSGGATDTQYF. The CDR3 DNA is TGTGCCACCAGCACTAGCGGGGGGGCCACAGATACGCAGTATTTT.

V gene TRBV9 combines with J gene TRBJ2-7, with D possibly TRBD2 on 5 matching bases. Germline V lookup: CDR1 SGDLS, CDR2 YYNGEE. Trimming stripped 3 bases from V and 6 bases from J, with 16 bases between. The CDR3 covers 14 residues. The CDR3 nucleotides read TGTGCCAGCAGCGAGGACTCGAACCTCGGCGAGCAGTACTTC. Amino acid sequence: CASSEDSNLGEQYF.

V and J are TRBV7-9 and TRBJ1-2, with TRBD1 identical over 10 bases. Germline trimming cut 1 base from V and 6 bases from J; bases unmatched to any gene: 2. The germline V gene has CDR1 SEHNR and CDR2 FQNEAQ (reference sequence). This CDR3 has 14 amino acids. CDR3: CASSLGGQGNGYTF. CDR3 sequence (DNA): TGTGCCAGCAGCTTAGGGGGACAGGGGAATGGCTACACCTTC.

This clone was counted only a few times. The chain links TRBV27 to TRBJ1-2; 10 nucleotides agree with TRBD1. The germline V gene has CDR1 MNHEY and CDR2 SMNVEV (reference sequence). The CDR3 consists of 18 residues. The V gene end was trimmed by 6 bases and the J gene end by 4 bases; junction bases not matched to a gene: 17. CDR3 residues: CASRRGGDRGPGGYGYTF. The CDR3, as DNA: TGTGCCAGCAGACGGGGGGGGGACAGGGGCCCTGGGGGCTATGGCTACACCTTC.

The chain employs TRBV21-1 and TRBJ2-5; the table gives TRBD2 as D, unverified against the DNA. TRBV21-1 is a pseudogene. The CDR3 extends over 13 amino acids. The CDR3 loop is CASSKAERETQYF. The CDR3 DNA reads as TGTGCCAGCAGCAAAGCGGAGCGGGAGACCCAGTACTTC.

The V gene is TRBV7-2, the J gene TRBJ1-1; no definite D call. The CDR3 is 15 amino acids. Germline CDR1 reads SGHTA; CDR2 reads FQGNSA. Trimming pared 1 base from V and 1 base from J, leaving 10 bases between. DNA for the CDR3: TGTGCCAGCAGCTTAGTAGGACTATCGAACACTGAAGCTTTCTTT. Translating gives CASSLVGLSNTEAFF.

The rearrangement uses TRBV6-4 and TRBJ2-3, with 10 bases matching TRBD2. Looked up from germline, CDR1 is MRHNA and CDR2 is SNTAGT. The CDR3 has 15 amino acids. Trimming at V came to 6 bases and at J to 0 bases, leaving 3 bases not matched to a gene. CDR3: CASSLLAGSTDTQYF. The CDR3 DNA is TGTGCCAGCAGCTTACTAGCGGGAAGCACAGATACGCAGTATTTT.

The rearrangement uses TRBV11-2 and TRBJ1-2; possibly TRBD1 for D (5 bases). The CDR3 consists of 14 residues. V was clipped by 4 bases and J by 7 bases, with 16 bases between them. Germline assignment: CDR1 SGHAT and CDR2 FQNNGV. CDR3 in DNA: TGTGCCAGCAGCTGGGGAGGCCAGGGACTTGGCTACACCTTC. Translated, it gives CASSWGGQGLGYTF.

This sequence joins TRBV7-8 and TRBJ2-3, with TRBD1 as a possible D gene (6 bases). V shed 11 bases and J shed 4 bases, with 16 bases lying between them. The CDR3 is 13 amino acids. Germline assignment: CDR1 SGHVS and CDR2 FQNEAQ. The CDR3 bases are TGTGCCTGGGCGCAGGGGATGTCAGATACGCAGTATTTT. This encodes CAWAQGMSDTQYF.

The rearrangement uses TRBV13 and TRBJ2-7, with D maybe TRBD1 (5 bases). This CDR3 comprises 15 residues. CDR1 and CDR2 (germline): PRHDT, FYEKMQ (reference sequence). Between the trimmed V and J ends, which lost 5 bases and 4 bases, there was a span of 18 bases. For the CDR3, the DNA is TGTGCCAGCAGCACCGAAGGGGAAGGACCATACGAGCAGTACTTC. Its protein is CASSTEGEGPYEQYF.

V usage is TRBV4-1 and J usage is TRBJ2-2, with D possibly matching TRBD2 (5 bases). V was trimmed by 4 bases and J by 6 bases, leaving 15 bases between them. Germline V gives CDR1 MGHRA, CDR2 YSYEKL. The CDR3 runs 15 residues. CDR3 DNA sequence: TGCGCCAGCAGCCGACCCTGGACTGATTCCGGGGAGCTGTTTTTT. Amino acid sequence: CASSRPWTDSGELFF.

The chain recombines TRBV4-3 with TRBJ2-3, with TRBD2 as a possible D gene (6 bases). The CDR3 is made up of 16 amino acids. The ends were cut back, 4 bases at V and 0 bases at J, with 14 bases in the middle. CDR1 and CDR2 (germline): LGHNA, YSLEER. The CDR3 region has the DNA TGCGCCAGCAGCCCCGGCGCAGGGACTAGCACAGATACGCAGTATTTT. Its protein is CASSPGAGTSTDTQYF.

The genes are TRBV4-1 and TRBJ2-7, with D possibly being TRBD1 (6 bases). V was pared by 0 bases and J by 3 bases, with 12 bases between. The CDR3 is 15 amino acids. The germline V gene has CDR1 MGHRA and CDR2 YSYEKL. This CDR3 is CASSQDAGAYYEQYF. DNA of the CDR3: TGCGCCAGCAGCCAAGATGCAGGGGCCTACTACGAGCAGTACTTC.

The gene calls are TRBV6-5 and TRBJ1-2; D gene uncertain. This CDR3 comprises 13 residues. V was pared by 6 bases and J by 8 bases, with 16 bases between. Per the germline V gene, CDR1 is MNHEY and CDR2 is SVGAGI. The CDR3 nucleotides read TGTGCCAGCAGGAACTCTGGAGGTGGGGGCTACACCTTC. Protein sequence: CASRNSGGGGYTF.

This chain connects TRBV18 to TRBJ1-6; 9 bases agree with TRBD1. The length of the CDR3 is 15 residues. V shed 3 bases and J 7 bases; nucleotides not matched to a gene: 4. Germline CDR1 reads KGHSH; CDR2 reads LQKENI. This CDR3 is CASSPRQGENSPLHF. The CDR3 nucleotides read TGTGCCAGCTCACCCCGACAGGGGGAAAATTCACCCCTCCACTTT.

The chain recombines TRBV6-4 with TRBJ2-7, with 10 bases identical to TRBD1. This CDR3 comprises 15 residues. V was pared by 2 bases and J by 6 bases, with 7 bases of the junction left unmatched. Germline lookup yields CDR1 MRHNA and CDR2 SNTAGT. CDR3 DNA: TGTGCCAGCAGTGACACAGCGGGACAGGGGACCGAGCAGTACTTC. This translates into CASSDTAGQGTEQYF.